The clone carrying this T cell receptor (beta chain) has more than one count but fewer than ten. The antigen remains undetermined. This sample is drawn from a study of beta chain features in type 1 diabetes. Study-wide results and limits: Type 1 diabetes patients had VDJ junctions that carried fewer insertions and more deletions. Equally in patients and controls, PCR might preferentially amplify shorter templates.

Investigators reverse transcribed all isolated RNA, so they sequenced expressed TCRB transcripts. Clones were sequenced by immunoSEQ multiplex PCR, and TCRdb holds only the in-frame ones, with some missing. This sample yields roughly 240,000 clones, of which 13% to 15% are seen a single time; around 0.025% belongs to the top ten. In germline, CDR1 is LNHDA, CDR2 SQIVND (reference sequence). Trimming shortened V by 6 bases and J by 0 bases, and 8 bases separated the two germline ends. The CDR3 covers 14 residues. J is TRBJ1-4 and V is TRBV19, with D uncertain. The receptor's source is a woman aged 40 to 50 in good health. Sample: naive CD4+ T cells from blood. The CDR3: CASSGGATNEKLFF. The CDR3 bases are TGTGCCAGTAGCGGAGGTGCAACTAATGAAAAACTGTTTTTT.